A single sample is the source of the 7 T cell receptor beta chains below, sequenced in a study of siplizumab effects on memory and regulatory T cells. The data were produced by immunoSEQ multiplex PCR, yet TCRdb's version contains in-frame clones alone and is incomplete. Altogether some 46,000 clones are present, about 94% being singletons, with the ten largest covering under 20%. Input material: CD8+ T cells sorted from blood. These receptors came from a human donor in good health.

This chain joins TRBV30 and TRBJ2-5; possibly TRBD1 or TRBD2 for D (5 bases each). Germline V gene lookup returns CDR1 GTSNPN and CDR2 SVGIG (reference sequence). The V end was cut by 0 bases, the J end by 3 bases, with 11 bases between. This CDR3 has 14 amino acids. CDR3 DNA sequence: TGTGCCTGGAGTGTCGGGACCACCAAAGAGACCCAGTACTTC. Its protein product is CAWSVGTTKETQYF.

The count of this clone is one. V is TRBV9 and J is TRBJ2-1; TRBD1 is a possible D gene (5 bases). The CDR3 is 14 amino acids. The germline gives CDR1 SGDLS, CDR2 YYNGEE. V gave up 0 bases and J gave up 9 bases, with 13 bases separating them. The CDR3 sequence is CASSVVGARSEQFF. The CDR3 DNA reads TGTGCCAGCAGCGTAGTTGGGGCGCGTAGTGAGCAGTTCTTC.

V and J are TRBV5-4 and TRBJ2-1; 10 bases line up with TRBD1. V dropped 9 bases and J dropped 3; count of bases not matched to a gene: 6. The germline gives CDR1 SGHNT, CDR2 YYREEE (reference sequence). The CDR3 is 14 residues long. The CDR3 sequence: CATGTGEGYNEQFF. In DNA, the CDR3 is TGTGCCACCGGGACAGGGGAGGGCTACAATGAGCAGTTCTTC.

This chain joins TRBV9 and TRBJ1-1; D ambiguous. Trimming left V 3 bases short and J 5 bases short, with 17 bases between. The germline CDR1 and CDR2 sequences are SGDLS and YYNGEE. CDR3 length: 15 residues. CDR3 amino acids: CASSESSALATEAFF. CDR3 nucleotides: TGTGCCAGCAGCGAGTCTTCCGCTTTGGCTACTGAAGCTTTCTTT.

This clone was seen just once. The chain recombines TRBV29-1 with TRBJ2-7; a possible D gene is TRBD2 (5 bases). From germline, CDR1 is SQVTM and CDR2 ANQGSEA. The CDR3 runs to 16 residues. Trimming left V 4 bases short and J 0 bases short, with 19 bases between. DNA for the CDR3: TGCAGCGTTGTTGGAGGACCATCAAGGAGCTCCTACGAGCAGTACTTC. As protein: CSVVGGPSRSSYEQYF.

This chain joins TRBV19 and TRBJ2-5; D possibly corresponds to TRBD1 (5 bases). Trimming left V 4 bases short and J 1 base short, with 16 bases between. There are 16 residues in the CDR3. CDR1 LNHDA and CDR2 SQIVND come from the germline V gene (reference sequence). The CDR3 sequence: CASSTDRWTPQETQYF. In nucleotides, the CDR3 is TGTGCCAGTAGTACAGACCGGTGGACACCCCAAGAGACCCAGTACTTC. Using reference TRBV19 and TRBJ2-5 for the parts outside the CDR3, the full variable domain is DGGITQSPKYLFRKEGQNVTLSCEQNLNHDAMYWYRQDPGQGLRLIYYSQIVNDFQKGDIAEGYSVSREKKESFPLTVTSAQKNPTAFYLCASSTDRWTPQETQYFGPGTRLLVL.

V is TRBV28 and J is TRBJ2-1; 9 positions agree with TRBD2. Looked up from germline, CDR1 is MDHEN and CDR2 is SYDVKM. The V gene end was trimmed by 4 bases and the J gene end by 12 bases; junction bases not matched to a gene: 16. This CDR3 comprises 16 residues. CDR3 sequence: CASSSRTSVTTMRQFF. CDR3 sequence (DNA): TGTGCCAGCAGTTCTCGGACTAGCGTCACTACAATGAGGCAGTTCTTC.